The 18 T cell receptor beta chains given below trace back to one sample, sequenced in a study of cytomegalovirus exposure and HLA in healthy donors. Researchers ran the PCR with 60 Vbeta and 13 Jbeta primers. TCRdb's copy holds only in-frame clones and misses some; the assay was immunoSEQ multiplex PCR. This table has roughly 190,000 clones, 60% to 80% appearing once. The specimen sequenced was PBMCs. These receptors all stem from a woman aged 25 to 39 in good health and CMV-seropositive.

This chain uses TRBV5-5 with TRBJ2-3, with 9 bases lining up with TRBD2. CDR1 and CDR2 from the germline V gene are SGHKS and YYEKEE (reference sequence). The CDR3 is 16 residues long. V gave up 3 bases and J gave up 2 bases; unmatched junction bases: 7. The CDR3 DNA reads as TGTGCCAGCAGCTCCATAGCGGGGGCCGTCACAGATACGCAGTATTTT. It is translated as CASSSIAGAVTDTQYF. The entire variable domain, with the rest obtained from reference TRBV5-5 and TRBJ2-3, is as follows: DAGVTQSPTHLIKTRGQQVTLRCSPISGHKSVSWYQQVLGQGPQFIFQYYEKEERGRGNFPDRFSARQFPNYSSELNVNALLLGDSALYLCASSSIAGAVTDTQYFGPGTRLTVL.

Only one count was recorded for this clone. V and J are TRBV5-1 and TRBJ1-4, with TRBD1 identical over 7 bases. V shed 2 bases and J 8 bases; nucleotides not matched to a gene: 9. Germline CDR1 and CDR2: SGHRS and YFSETQ. The CDR3 contains 15 residues. This CDR3 is CASSFQGDISEKLFF. Written as DNA, the CDR3 is TGCGCCAGCAGCTTCCAGGGGGATATATCAGAAAAACTGTTTTTT.

The chain joins TRBV4-3 to TRBJ2-1; 8 bases line up with TRBD1. Per germline, CDR1 LGHNA and CDR2 YSLEER. Unmatched junction bases numbered 10, after V lost 4 bases and J lost 8 bases. This CDR3 spans 15 amino acids. As DNA, the CDR3 is TGCGCCAGCAGCCTTGGGGACAGGCCAGGGGATGAGCAGTTCTTC. This gives the protein CASSLGDRPGDEQFF.

In this sample, this clone turned up a few times. The chain combines TRBV14 with TRBJ2-2; D gene uncertain. Trimming took off 5 bases at V and 1 base at J, with 8 bases between the two ends. This CDR3 has 14 amino acids. Germline CDR1 is SGHDN and CDR2 is FVKESK. CDR3 in amino acids: CASSVGGNTGELFF. Written as DNA, the CDR3 is TGTGCCAGCAGCGTTGGCGGGAACACCGGGGAGCTGTTTTTT.

This chain connects TRBV7-6 to TRBJ1-3; 7 bases match TRBD1. V gave up 5 bases and J gave up 0 bases; unmatched junction bases: 4. The germline V gene has CDR1 SGHVS and CDR2 FNYEAQ. This CDR3 contains 15 residues. The CDR3 nucleotides are TGTGCCAGCAGCCCGGGACAGTCCTCTGGAAACACCATATATTTT. Translating it yields CASSPGQSSGNTIYF.

This clone was picked up one time. The CDR3 sequence: CASSSEGGGSLNEQFF. The DNA for the CDR3 is TGTGCCAGCAGCTCCGAGGGGGGCGGGAGCCTGAATGAGCAGTTCTTC. The chain recombines TRBV11-3 with TRBJ2-1, with a weak D call TRBD2 (7 bases). CDR1 is SGHNT, CDR2 YENEEA, per germline. V gave up 4 bases and J gave up 7 bases, with 20 bases separating them. The CDR3 runs to 16 residues.

The V call is TRBV21-1, the J call TRBJ1-4; TRBD1 reflects the table's D call only, with no check against the DNA. TRBV21-1 has pseudogene status. CDR3 size: 16 residues. CDR3 in DNA: TGTGCCAGCAGCAAATCCAGCCAGGGGGGACGGGGAAAACTGTTTTTT. Protein: CASSKSSQGGRGKLFF.

In this sample, this clone turned up a few times. The J gene is TRBJ2-1, the V gene TRBV5-1, with a weak D call TRBD2 (6 bases). V dropped 1 base and J dropped 4 bases, with 15 bases sitting between them. CDR3 length equals 16 residues. CDR1 and CDR2 from the germline V gene are SGHRS and YFSETQ. CDR3 nucleotide sequence: TGCGCCAGCAGCTTGTTGTTCGCTAGCGAATACAATGAGCAGTTCTTC. It encodes CASSLLFASEYNEQFF.

The chain employs TRBV5-1 and TRBJ2-5; 7 nucleotides match TRBD2. The J call may be wrong; the DNA end is better matched by TRBJ2-7. This CDR3 contains 16 residues. Germline V gene lookup returns CDR1 SGHRS and CDR2 YFSETQ. Here the CDR3 reads CASSLGPAGKSYEQYF. The CDR3 region has the DNA TGCGCCAGCAGCTTGGGCCCAGCGGGGAAGTCCTACGAGCAGTACTTC.

This chain uses TRBV7-2 with TRBJ1-3, with a weak D call TRBD1 (6 bases). CDR1 SGHTA and CDR2 FQGNSA come from the germline V gene. There are 14 residues in the CDR3. Trimming removed 0 bases from V and 4 bases from J, with 7 bases in between. This CDR3 reads CASSLAGTGNTIYF. CDR3 nucleotide sequence: TGTGCCAGCAGCTTAGCGGGGACAGGAAACACCATATATTTT.

The genes are TRBV29-1 and TRBJ1-2, with D perhaps TRBD1 (5 bases). This CDR3 comprises 13 residues. The V end was cut by 7 bases, the J end by 4 bases, with 16 bases between. CDR1 is SQVTM and CDR2 is ANQGSEA in the germline V gene. The chain's CDR3 is CSASTSGGYGYTF. The DNA of the CDR3 is TGCAGCGCCTCTACATCCGGGGGCTATGGCTACACCTTC.

This clone has only a few counts. The CDR3 spells CASSLGQGGYEQYF. The CDR3 DNA is TGTGCCAGCAGCTTAGGCCAGGGGGGTTACGAGCAGTACTTC. The chain employs TRBV13 and TRBJ2-7; the D gene is possibly TRBD1 (7 bases). With 0 bases removed from V and 4 bases from J, the gap between germline ends came to 10 bases. The CDR3 contains 14 residues. The V gene's germline CDR1 is PRHDT and CDR2 FYEKMQ (reference sequence).

The chain is built from TRBV7-8 and TRBJ2-1, with 7 bases identical to TRBD1. The germline CDR1 and CDR2 sequences are SGHVS and FQNEAQ. The ends lost 5 bases at V and 5 bases at J; junction bases unmatched: 6. This CDR3 contains 14 residues. CDR3 DNA: TGTGCCAGCAGCCGAGAGACAGGGAACAATGAGCAGTTCTTC. Protein product: CASSRETGNNEQFF. The variable domain in full, completed from reference TRBV7-8 and TRBJ2-1, reads GAGVSQSPRYKVAKRGQDVALRCDPISGHVSLFWYQQALGQGPEFLTYFQNEAQLDKSGLPSDRFFAERPEGSVSTLKIQRTQQEDSAVYLCASSRETGNNEQFFGPGTRLTVL.

J is TRBJ1-3 and V is TRBV29-1; D call uncertain. This CDR3 is 12 amino acids long. The germline V gene encodes CDR1 SQVTM and CDR2 ANQGSEA. V was pared by 5 bases and J by 0 bases, with 5 bases between. CDR3 protein: CSVLDSGNTIYF. CDR3 DNA sequence: TGCAGCGTTCTAGACTCTGGAAACACCATATATTTT.

The CDR3 region is CASSPGGTEGEQYF. The CDR3 nucleotides are TGTGCCAGCTCACCAGGCGGGACCGAGGGAGAGCAGTACTTC. The genes are TRBV18 and TRBJ2-7, with a weak D call TRBD2 (6 bases). Trimming removed 2 bases from V and 7 bases from J, with 15 bases in between. The CDR3 length is 14 residues. The germline gives CDR1 KGHSH, CDR2 LQKENI.

The gene calls are TRBV5-3 and TRBJ1-1, with 7 bases matching TRBD1. TRBV5-3 is noted as an ORF with a role that remains uncertain. The CDR3 has 19 residues. Trimming cost V 4 bases and J 1 base; bases outside gene matches: 19. The CDR3 is CARSTRTGSGFGGNTEAFF. The CDR3 bases are TGTGCCAGAAGCACGAGGACAGGAAGCGGATTTGGTGGGAACACTGAAGCTTTCTTT.

This chain joins TRBV29-1 and TRBJ1-1, with D possibly being TRBD1 (6 bases). Looked up from germline, CDR1 is SQVTM and CDR2 is ANQGSEA. The CDR3 covers 12 residues. The V and J ends lost 4 bases and 5 bases respectively, with 11 bases between them. CDR3 loop: CSVGGGATEAFF. The CDR3 region has the DNA TGCAGCGTTGGTGGGGGGGCGACTGAAGCTTTCTTT. Full variable domain (outside the CDR3, taken from reference TRBV29-1 and TRBJ1-1): SAVISQKPSRDICQRGTSLTIQCQVDSQVTMMFWYRQQPGQSLTLIATANQGSEATYESGFVIDKFPISRPNLTFSTLTVSNMSPEDSSIYLCSVGGGATEAFFGQGTRLTVV.

There are a few counts of this clone. The chain is built from TRBV7-9 and TRBJ1-2, with 11 positions matching TRBD1. The CDR3 is 15 residues long. The germline V gene encodes CDR1 SEHNR and CDR2 FQNEAQ (reference sequence). V gave up 4 bases and J gave up 7 bases; unmatched junction bases: 8. This CDR3 is CASSSADRGLGGYTF. For the CDR3, the DNA is TGTGCCAGCAGCTCCGCGGACAGGGGGCTTGGTGGCTACACCTTC.